This TCR beta chain stems from a study of Ad26.COV2.S vaccination and SARS-CoV-2 variants (dated by TCRdb to the early 2020s). Study-level background: Donors in the vaccine arm were drawn from COV1001, a phase I-IIa trial of Ad26.COV2.S in healthy adults that was multicentre, randomized, double-blind and placebo-controlled. Ad26.COV2.S was administered intramuscularly at a dose of 5x10^10 or 1x10^11 viral particles, either as one shot or as two shots given 56 days apart. TCRbeta repertoire sequencing was used to assess the specificity and breadth of SARS-CoV-2-reactive T cell receptors after Ad26.COV2.S vaccination. A total of 32 samples were included in the TCR-sequenced set, comprising approximately 20 Ad26.COV2.S vaccine recipients, 5 placebo recipients and 8 SARS-CoV-2 convalescent individuals. Trial participants were randomized into five groups of five, in which low-dose or high-dose Ad26.COV2.S was given once or twice, or placebo was given on both occasions. Investigators did not know the trial group allocation while performing experiments and assessing outcomes. Here is what the overall study found, with its caveats: According to the authors, total T cell responses may have been underestimated by the TCR breadth and depth analyses. Spike-specific TCR breadth was higher in Ad26.COV2.S recipients than in placebo recipients (P = 0.0014). After vaccination, spike-specific CD8+ and CD4+ T cell responses were reported to show substantial breadth. Comparable non-spike TCR breadth was observed between vaccine and placebo recipients, consistent with only spike being contained in the vaccine. The study lacked the statistical power to compare responses across vaccine doses or regimens.

The germline V end is reduced by 3 bases and the J end by 6 bases; junction bases left unmatched: 13. Sequences MNHNY (CDR1) and SVGAGI (CDR2) are obtained from the germline V gene (reference sequence). The CDR3 holds 16 amino acids from the cysteine to the phenylalanine. The entry retains the CDR3 DNA only, 48 bases that are in frame from base 1. The immunoSEQ Assay was the method used to sequence TCRbeta CDR3 regions. After extraction, genomic DNA underwent amplification by bias-controlled multiplex PCR, followed by high-throughput sequencing. The authors processed their data as follows. To quantify the absolute abundance of every unique TCRbeta CDR3 region, sequences were collapsed and filtered. T cell fraction was estimated by normalization of TCRbeta template counts to usable DNA, with usable DNA being measured through amplification of reference genes present in all nucleated cells. Repertoire TCRs were annotated as SARS-CoV-2-specific when V gene, CDR3 amino acid sequence and J gene were exactly matched to a known reactive TCR set. The reference SARS-CoV-2 TCR set was derived from MIRA and filtered for enrichment in COVID-19-positive ImmuneCODE repertoires, a step that removed public or cross-reactive TCRs. Using the MIRA antigens, annotated TCRs were further analysed by specific ORF or by position within an ORF. Breadth was defined as annotated unique rearrangements over total unique productive rearrangements; depth was the summed frequency of those rearrangements. Two-sided Wilcoxon rank-sum tests were applied when comparing TCR breadth between groups. TCRdb's version of the immuneACCESS table is confined to in-frame rearrangements and falls short of the full clone set. An unresolved V gene accounts for under half of the shortfall where checked; the remainder is of unknown origin. V and J calls and clone size follow that table, whereas D and trimming were derived from the DNA. This sample is represented by about 480,000 clones; 70% to 90% of them were singletons. Of the sample, 10% to 15% falls within the top ten clones.

The treatment or condition label corresponds to: 15 to 20 received Ad26.COV2.S at low or high dose, single or two shots; roughly five received placebo; per-sample allocation not given. For vaccine and placebo recipients, repertoires were sequenced using samples collected on day 63 after the first injection. Cohort 1b enrolled about 25 adults aged 18-55 years at a single site in Boston, USA, between 29 July and 7 August 2020. Ad26.COV2.S was a replication-incompetent adenovirus type 26 vector expressing a prefusion-stabilized SARS-CoV-2 spike protein from the original Wuhan strain. A word on this clone: The clone's antigen remains unknown. The sample holds no much larger clone one base away, and base qualities are not on file.

The chain couples TRBV6-6 to TRBJ1-2, and TRBD1 matches 7 of the central bases. This sample comprised peripheral blood, obtained in a trial of Ad26.COV2.S vaccine versus placebo. This receptor was identified in a person aged 18 to 65 who received the Ad26.COV2.S COVID-19 vaccine or a placebo. Here the CDR3 is given as CASSYRQGTIQDGYTF. The DNA is TGTGCCAGCAGTTATCGACAGGGTACGATTCAGGATGGCTACACCTTC.